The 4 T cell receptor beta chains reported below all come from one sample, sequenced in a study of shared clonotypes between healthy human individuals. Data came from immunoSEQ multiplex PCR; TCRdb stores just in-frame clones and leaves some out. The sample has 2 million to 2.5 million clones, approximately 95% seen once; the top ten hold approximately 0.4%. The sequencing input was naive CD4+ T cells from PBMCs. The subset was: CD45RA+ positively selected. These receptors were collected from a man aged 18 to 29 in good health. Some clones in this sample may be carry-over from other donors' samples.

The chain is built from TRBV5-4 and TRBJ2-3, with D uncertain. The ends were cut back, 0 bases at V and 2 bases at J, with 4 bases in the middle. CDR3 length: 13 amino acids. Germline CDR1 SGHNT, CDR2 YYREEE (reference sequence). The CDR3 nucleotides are TGTGCCAGCAGCTTGGACCACACAGATACGCAGTATTTT. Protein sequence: CASSLDHTDTQYF.

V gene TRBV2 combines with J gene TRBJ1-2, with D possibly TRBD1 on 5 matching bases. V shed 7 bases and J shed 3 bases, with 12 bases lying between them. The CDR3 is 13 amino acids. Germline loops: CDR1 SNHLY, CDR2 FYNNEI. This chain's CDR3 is CASNPRDYYGYTF. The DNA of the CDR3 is TGTGCCAGCAACCCCCGGGACTACTATGGCTACACCTTC.

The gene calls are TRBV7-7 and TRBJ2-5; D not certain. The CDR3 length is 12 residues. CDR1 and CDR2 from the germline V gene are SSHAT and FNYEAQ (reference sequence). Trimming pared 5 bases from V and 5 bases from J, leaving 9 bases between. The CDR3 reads CASSQVGETQYF. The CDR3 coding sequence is TGTGCCAGCAGCCAGGTGGGGGAGACCCAGTACTTC. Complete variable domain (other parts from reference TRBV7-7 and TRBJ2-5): GAGVSQSPRYKVTKRGQDVTLRCDPISSHATLYWYQQALGQGPEFLTYFNYEAQPDKSGLPSDRFSAERPEGSISTLTIQRTEQRDSAMYRCASSQVGETQYFGPGTRLLVL.

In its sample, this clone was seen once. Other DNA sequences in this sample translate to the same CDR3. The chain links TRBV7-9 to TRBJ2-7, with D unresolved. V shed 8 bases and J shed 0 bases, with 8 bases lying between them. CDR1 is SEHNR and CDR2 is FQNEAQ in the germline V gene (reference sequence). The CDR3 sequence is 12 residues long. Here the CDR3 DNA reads TGTGCCAGCTCCCGGGCCTCCTACGAGCAGTACTTC. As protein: CASSRASYEQYF. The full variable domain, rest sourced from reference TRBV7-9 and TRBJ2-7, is DTGVSQNPRHKITKRGQNVTFRCDPISEHNRLYWYRQTLGQGPEFLTYFQNEAQLEKSRLLSDRFSAERPKGSFSTLEIQRTEQGDSAMYLCASSRASYEQYFGPGTRLTVT.